This T cell receptor beta chain was sequenced during a study of T cell responses to AZD1222 COVID-19 vaccine. In the study overall: Combined were second doses at about 4 or about 12 weeks.

Produced via immunoSEQ multiplex PCR; TCRdb's table is partial and in-frame only. The sample shows more than 110,000 clones, roughly 91% of them seen only once. Study-level results: At 160-218 and 743-854, vaccine-associated CD4 TCRs were dominant, and they spanned spike. Repertoire sampling happened only post peak T cell response. Among the donors, most were white British and more were female, and clonal diversity was possibly underestimated.

The V gene lost 2 bases and the J gene lost 10 bases, with 14 bases spanning the gap. The CDR3 totals 13 residues. Of note for this clone: Antigen unknown.

This clonotype was obtained from an adult in good health. The source was peripheral blood, collected on day 0 of AZD1222 vaccination. The V and J genes are TRBV12-3 or TRBV12-4 and TRBJ1-1; weak D call: TRBD1 (6 bases). CDR3 region: CASSLKGGVGAFF. The DNA of the CDR3 is TGTGCCAGCAGTTTAAAAGGGGGAGTGGGAGCTTTCTTT.